This passage covers 14 T cell receptor beta chains from one sample sequenced in a study of blood T cells in healthy people across ages. A second 7 to 11 cycle PCR used barcoded and J-beta primers. Via MiXCR, TCRdb re-called the 5' RACE reads, giving one row per CDR3 protein. The sample shows some 900,000 distinct CDR3 sequences, around 48% of them seen only once. The sequencing sample was made of blood. All receptors come from a young man in good health.

The chain joins TRBV27 to TRBJ1-6; a weak D match, TRBD1 (6 bases). This CDR3 spans 18 amino acids. The ends were cut back, 4 bases at V and 0 bases at J, with 16 bases in the middle. The germline V gene has CDR1 MNHEY and CDR2 SMNVEV (reference sequence). The CDR3 is CASSYKQGFSSYNSPLHF. The CDR3, as DNA: TGTGCCAGCAGTTACAAACAGGGTTTTAGCTCCTATAATTCACCCCTCCACTTT.

This clonotype was found once. The J gene is TRBJ2-3, the V gene TRBV5-1; 7 bases map to TRBD2. This CDR3 spans 16 amino acids. Germline assignment: CDR1 SGHRS and CDR2 YFSETQ. Losses at the gene ends were 5 bases for V and 0 bases for J; bases not matched to a gene: 9. The CDR3 region is CASRLLAPTSTDTQYF. The CDR3 coding sequence is TGCGCCAGCAGGCTACTAGCGCCCACTAGCACAGATACGCAGTATTTT. The full variable domain, in which reference TRBV5-1 and TRBJ2-3 provide the parts outside the CDR3, is KAGVTQTPRYLIKTRGQQVTLSCSPISGHRSVSWYQQTPGQGLQFLFEYFSETQRNKGNFPGRFSGRQFSNSRSEMNVSTLELGDSALYLCASRLLAPTSTDTQYFGPGTRLTVL.

This chain uses TRBV3-1 with TRBJ2-1; D remains unclear. Germline V gives CDR1 LGHDT, CDR2 YNNKEL (reference sequence). V lost 4 bases and J lost 5, with 6 bases in between. The CDR3 runs 12 residues. CDR3 sequence reads: CASSPPHNEQFF. The CDR3 region has the DNA TGTGCCAGCAGCCCCCCCCACAATGAGCAGTTCTTC.

The V gene is TRBV6-2 or TRBV6-3, the J gene TRBJ2-1; D unclear. CDR3 length: 11 residues. Germline-derived CDR1 and CDR2 are MNHEY and SVGEGT. The V and J ends lost 5 bases and 8 bases respectively, with 7 bases between them. CDR3 sequence: CASSDLDEQFF. DNA of the CDR3: TGTGCCAGCAGTGACCTCGATGAGCAGTTCTTC.

This clonotype was detected only once. The chain recombines TRBV7-2 with TRBJ2-1; D is undetermined. The J call could be wrong; TRBJ2-7 is a better fit for the DNA end. CDR3 size: 15 residues. Germline CDR1 is SGHTA and CDR2 is FQGNSA. The CDR3 loop is CASSLERRSYNEQYF. CDR3 nucleotide sequence: TGTGCCAGCAGCTTAGAACGTCGGTCTTACAATGAGCAGTACTTC.

A note on this clonotype: This may be a read error, as it is one base from a much larger clone. The chain has TRBV28 and TRBJ2-7; D might be TRBD1 (6 bases). CDR1 and CDR2 (germline): MDHEN, SYDVKM. This CDR3 contains 16 residues. The germline V and J ends were trimmed by 6 bases and 3 bases, with 21 bases remaining between them. DNA for the CDR3: TGTGCCAGCAGCCCCTTAACCGGGACATCCCTCTACGAGCAGTACTTC. Protein: CASSPLTGTSLYEQYF.

The rearrangement uses TRBV20-1 and TRBJ2-3, with D hard to call. Trimming left V 3 bases short and J 10 bases short, with 14 bases between. Germline CDR1 reads DFQATT; CDR2 reads SNEGSKA (reference sequence). This CDR3 spans 12 amino acids. The CDR3 DNA reads TGCAGTGCTAGTTCTGCGGCTACCCCGCAGTATTTT. Protein sequence: CSASSAATPQYF.

This clonotype was counted ten times or more. The gene calls are TRBV10-3 and TRBJ1-1; perhaps TRBD1 as D (6 bases). This CDR3 has 13 residues. Germline assignment: CDR1 ENHRY and CDR2 SYGVKD. Between the trimmed V and J ends, which lost 2 bases and 4 bases, there was a span of 8 bases. CDR3 nucleotides: TGTGCCATCAGTGAGCTCAGGGGCACTGAAGCTTTCTTT. As protein: CAISELRGTEAFF.

The rearrangement joins TRBV6-1 to TRBJ1-5, with 11 bases lining up with TRBD1. Germline V gives CDR1 MNHNS, CDR2 SASEGT. Trimming took 7 bases from V and 3 from J; bases not matched to a gene: 5. This CDR3 has 15 amino acids. DNA for the CDR3: TGTGCCAGCATCCGGGACAGGGGGAACAATCAGCCCCAGCATTTT. Protein sequence: CASIRDRGNNQPQHF.

The genes are TRBV7-2 and TRBJ2-5, with D maybe TRBD1 (6 bases). CDR1 and CDR2 from the germline V gene are SGHTA and FQGNSA. The CDR3 is 14 amino acids. V was shortened by 6 bases and J by 7 bases, with 18 bases between the two germline ends. The CDR3 coding sequence is TGTGCCAGCAGAGTACTCAGGGACAAGGGGACCCAGTACTTC. It translates to CASRVLRDKGTQYF. Variable domain in full (rest from reference TRBV7-2 and TRBJ2-5): GAGVSQSPSNKVTEKGKDVELRCDPISGHTALYWYRQSLGQGLEFLIYFQGNSAPDKSGLPSDRFSAERTGGSVSTLTIQRTQQEDSAVYLCASRVLRDKGTQYFGPGTRLLVL.

CDR3 region: CASSQDLTSQGHIQYF. The CDR3 DNA follows: TGCGCCAGCAGCCAAGATCTGACTAGCCAAGGGCACATTCAGTACTTC. The J gene is TRBJ2-4, the V gene TRBV4-3; TRBD2 agrees at 7 bases. V was pared by 0 bases and J by 8 bases, with 10 bases of the junction left unmatched. The CDR3 consists of 16 residues. The V gene's germline CDR1 is LGHNA and CDR2 YSLEER.

V and J are TRBV5-1 and TRBJ2-3; TRBD2 matches 14 bases. From germline, CDR1 is SGHRS and CDR2 YFSETQ. The CDR3 is 18 residues long. V was pared by 4 bases and J by 5 bases, with 12 bases of the junction left unmatched. The CDR3 protein is CASSALTSGGAGIDTQYF. For the CDR3, the DNA is TGCGCCAGCAGCGCCCTGACTAGCGGGGGGGCAGGCATAGATACGCAGTATTTT.

This clonotype has only one observation. The junction differs from germline at one of its ends, possibly a read error. J is TRBJ1-2 and V is TRBV6-1, with 9 bases identical to TRBD1. The CDR3 totals 14 residues. Germline V gene sequence: CDR1 MNHNS, CDR2 SASEGT. CDR3 amino acids: CTSTAGQGNYGYTF. CDR3 DNA sequence: TGTACCAGCACCGCGGGACAGGGAAACTATGGCTACACCTTC.

J is TRBJ2-7 and V is TRBV6-5, with 9 bases fitting TRBD1. Trimming at V came to 6 bases and at J to 0 bases, leaving 9 bases not matched to a gene. This CDR3 spans 16 amino acids. Germline loops: CDR1 MNHEY, CDR2 SVGAGI. The CDR3 DNA follows: TGTGCCAGCAGGGAGGGACAGGGATCAAGCTCCTACGAGCAGTACTTC. It yields the protein CASREGQGSSSYEQYF.